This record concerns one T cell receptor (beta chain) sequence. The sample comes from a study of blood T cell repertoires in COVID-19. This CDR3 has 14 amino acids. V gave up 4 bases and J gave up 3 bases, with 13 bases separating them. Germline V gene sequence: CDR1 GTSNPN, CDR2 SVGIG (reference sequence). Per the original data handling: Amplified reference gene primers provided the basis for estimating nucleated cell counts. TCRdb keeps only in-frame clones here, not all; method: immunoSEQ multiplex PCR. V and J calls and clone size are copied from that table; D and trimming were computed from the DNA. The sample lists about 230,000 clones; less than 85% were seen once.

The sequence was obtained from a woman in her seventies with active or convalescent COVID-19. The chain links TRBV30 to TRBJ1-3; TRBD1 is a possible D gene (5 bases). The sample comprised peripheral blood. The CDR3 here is CAWNTGYRGNTIYF. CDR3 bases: TGTGCCTGGAATACAGGCTACCGTGGAAACACCATATATTTT.